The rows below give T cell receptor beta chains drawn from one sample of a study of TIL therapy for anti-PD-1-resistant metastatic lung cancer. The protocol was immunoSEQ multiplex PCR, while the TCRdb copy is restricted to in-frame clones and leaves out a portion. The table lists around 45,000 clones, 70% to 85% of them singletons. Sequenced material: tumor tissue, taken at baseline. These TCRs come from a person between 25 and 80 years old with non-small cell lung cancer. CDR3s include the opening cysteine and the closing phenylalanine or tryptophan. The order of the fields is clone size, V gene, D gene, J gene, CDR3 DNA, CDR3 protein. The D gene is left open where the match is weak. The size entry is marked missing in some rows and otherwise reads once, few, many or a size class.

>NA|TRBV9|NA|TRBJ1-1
TGTGCCAGCAGCGTCGGGCAGGTCACCCACGATGAAGCTTTCTTT
CASSVGQVTHDEAFF
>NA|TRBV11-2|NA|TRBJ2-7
TGTGCCAGCAGCCGTGGACTTTTCAACTACGAGCAGTACTTC
CASSRGLFNYEQYF
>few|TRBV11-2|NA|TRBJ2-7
TGTGCCAGCAGCTTAGTCCACCTAGGCTACGAGCAGTACTTC
CASSLVHLGYEQYF
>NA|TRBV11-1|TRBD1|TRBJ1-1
TGTGCCAGCAGCTTAAGAGTACAGGGGACCATGAACACTGAAGCTTTCTTT
CASSLRVQGTMNTEAFF
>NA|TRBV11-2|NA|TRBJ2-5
TGTGCCAGCAGCGAGGGACCTGGGACCCAGTACTTC
CASSEGPGTQYF
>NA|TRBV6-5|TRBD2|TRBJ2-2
TGTGCCAGCGCCGGGGGGTTCACCGGGGAGCTGTTTTTT
CASAGGFTGELFF
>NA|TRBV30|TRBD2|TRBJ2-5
TGTGCCTTCGCGGGGGGGCGAGAGACCCAGTACTTC
CAFAGGRETQYF
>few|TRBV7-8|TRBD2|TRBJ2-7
TGTGCCAGCAGCCCTCGGGCTAGCGGGGGGTACGAGCAGTACTTC
CASSPRASGGYEQYF
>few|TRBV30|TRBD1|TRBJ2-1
TGTGCCTGGAGTGCCACAGGGGGTAATGAGCAGTTCTTC
CAWSATGGNEQFF
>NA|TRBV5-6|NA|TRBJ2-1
TGTGCCAGCAGTACGAACCCCTGGGTAGCGAATGAGCAGTTCTTC
CASSTNPWVANEQFF
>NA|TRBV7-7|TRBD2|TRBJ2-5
TGTGCTAGCAGCTTCAGTAGCGGGGGGGCAATAGAGACCCAGTACTTC
CASSFSSGGAIETQYF
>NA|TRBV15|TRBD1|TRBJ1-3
TGTGCCACCAGCAGGGATCGACAGGGGCCCCTGGAGTTT
CATSRDRQGPLEF
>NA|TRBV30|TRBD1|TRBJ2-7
TGTGCCTGGTCGACGGGACAGGGCAAGCAGTACTTC
CAWSTGQGKQYF
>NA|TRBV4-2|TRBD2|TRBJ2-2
TGTGCCAGCAGCCAAGTGGTAGCGGGCTCGACCGGGGAGCTGTTTTTT
CASSQVVAGSTGELFF
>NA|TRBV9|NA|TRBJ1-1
TGTGCCAGCAGCGTAGGGGAGGGATGGAACACTGAAGCTTTCTTT
CASSVGEGWNTEAFF
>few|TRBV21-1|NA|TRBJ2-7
TGTGCCAGCAGCGCCCCCAGCCAAGAGAGGTCCTACGAGCAGTACTTC
CASSAPSQERSYEQYF
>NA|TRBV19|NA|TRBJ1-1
TGTGCCAGTAGTAAAGTAGCAGGAAACACTGAAGCTTTCTTT
CASSKVAGNTEAFF
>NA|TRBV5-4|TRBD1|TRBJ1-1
TGTGCCAGCAGCTTGGCACCGACAGGGTTGAACACTGAAGCTTTCTTT
CASSLAPTGLNTEAFF
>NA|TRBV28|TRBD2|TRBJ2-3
TGTGCCAGCAGCCCTCCCGGACTAGCGGACACAGATACGCAGTATTTT
CASSPPGLADTDTQYF
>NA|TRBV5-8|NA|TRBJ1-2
TGTGCCAGCAGCTTCTACAGGGAAGGCTACACCTTC
CASSFYREGYTF
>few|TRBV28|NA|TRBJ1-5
TGTGCCAGCAGTCCCGCGGGACGCGATAGCAATCAGCCCCAGCATTTT
CASSPAGRDSNQPQHF
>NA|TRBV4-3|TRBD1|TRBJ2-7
TGCGCCAGCAGCCCTACGACCGGGACAGGGTACGAGCAGTACTTC
CASSPTTGTGYEQYF
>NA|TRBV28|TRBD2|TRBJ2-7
TGTGCCAGCAGTCCCCCTAGCGGGGGGTACGACGAGCAGTACTTC
CASSPPSGGYDEQYF
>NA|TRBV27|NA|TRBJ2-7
TGTGCCAGCAGTTACGGCAGGGTGGAGGACGAGCAGTACTTC
CASSYGRVEDEQYF
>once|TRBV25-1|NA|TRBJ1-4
TGTGCCAGCAGTGAATATTCGGGACAATATGAAAAACTGTTTTTT
CASSEYSGQYEKLFF
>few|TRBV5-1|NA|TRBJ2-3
TGCGCCAGCCGGTGGGACACAGATACGCAGTATTTT
CASRWDTDTQYF
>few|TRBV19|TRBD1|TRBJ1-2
TGTGCCAGTAGCGGCGGCCGACAGGGTAACGGCTACACCTTC
CASSGGRQGNGYTF